The sequence of this TCR beta chain was determined in a study of blood T cell repertoires in COVID-19. On the study more broadly: Samples of COVID-19 (acute and convalescent) were obtained from the United States, Italy and Spain. PBMCs, B-cell-depleted T cells, or T cells provided the cDNA or gDNA that made up the material.

Original handling: Quantification of nucleated cells was approximated via reference gene primer amplification. Only in-frame clones appear in the TCRdb table, and some are missing; sequencing was by immunoSEQ multiplex PCR. D and trimming were read from the DNA, whereas the V and J calls and clone size are those reported in that table. The table has around 170,000 clones, around 80% seen once. Germline V CDR1 and CDR2: SEHNR, FQNEAQ (reference sequence). This CDR3 is built from 15 residues. The junction had 6 bases not matched to a gene; V was cut back by 1 base and J by 6 bases. The genes are TRBV7-9 and TRBJ2-7, with TRBD1 matching over 10 bases. This receptor was obtained from a man aged 25 to 40 with active or convalescent COVID-19. The sequencing input was peripheral blood. The CDR3 here is CASSLGTGGASEQYF. The CDR3 coding sequence is TGTGCCAGCAGCTTAGGGACAGGGGGGGCAAGCGAGCAGTACTTC.